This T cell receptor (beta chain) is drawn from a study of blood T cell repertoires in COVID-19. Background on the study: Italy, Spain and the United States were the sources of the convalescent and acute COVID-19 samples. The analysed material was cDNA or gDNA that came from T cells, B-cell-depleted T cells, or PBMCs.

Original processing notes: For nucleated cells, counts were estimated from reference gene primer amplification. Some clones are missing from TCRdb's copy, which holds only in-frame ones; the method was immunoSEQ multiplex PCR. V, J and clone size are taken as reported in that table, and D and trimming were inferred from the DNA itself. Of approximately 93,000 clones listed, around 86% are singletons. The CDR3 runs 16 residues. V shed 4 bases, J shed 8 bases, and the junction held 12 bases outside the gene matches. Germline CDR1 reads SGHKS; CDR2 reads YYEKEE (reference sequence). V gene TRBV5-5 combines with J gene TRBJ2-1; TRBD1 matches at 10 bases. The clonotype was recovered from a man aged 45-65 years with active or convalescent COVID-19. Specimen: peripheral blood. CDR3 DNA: TGTGCCAGCAGCATTAGAGCGGGACAGGGGCTCGATGAGCAGTTCTTC. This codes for CASSIRAGQGLDEQFF. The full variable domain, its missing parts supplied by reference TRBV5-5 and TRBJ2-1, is DAGVTQSPTHLIKTRGQQVTLRCSPISGHKSVSWYQQVLGQGPQFIFQYYEKEERGRGNFPDRFSARQFPNYSSELNVNALLLGDSALYLCASSIRAGQGLDEQFFGPGTRLTVL.